These T cell receptor beta chains were read from a single sample in a study of early T cells in non-severe SARS-CoV-2 infection. TCRdb used MiXCR to reprocess the 5' RACE reads, holding one entry per CDR3 protein. The sample lists around 67,000 distinct CDR3 sequences; 9.5% to 13% were seen once. Material for sequencing was whole blood. Source of these receptors: an adult who was a healthcare worker with PCR-confirmed SARS-CoV-2 infection or an uninfected control (not recorded which). CDR3s include the opening cysteine and the closing phenylalanine or tryptophan. Fields, in order: V gene, J gene, clone size, D gene, CDR3 DNA, CDR3 protein. D genes are given only for firm matches. Not every row has a clone size; where given, it reads once, few, many or a size class.

V: TRBV9
J: TRBJ1-3
size: NA
D: NA
DNA: TGTGCCAGCAGTGCCCACGGGGGGGCTGGAAACACCATATATTTT
CDR3: CASSAHGGAGNTIYF

V: TRBV5-1
J: TRBJ1-1
size: few
D: TRBD1
DNA: TGCGCCAGCAGCCTAGGACAGGAGTACACTGAAGCTTTCTTT
CDR3: CASSLGQEYTEAFF

V: TRBV15
J: TRBJ2-3
size: many
D: TRBD1
DNA: TGTGCCACCAGCAGGGTTCCAGAGGGGGCTTCCCTGGGTACGCAGTATTTT
CDR3: CATSRVPEGASLGTQYF

V: TRBV19
J: TRBJ1-3
size: many
D: NA
DNA: TGTGCCAGTAGTACCGGACAGCCCGGGACTGGAAACACCATATATTTT
CDR3: CASSTGQPGTGNTIYF

V: TRBV5-1
J: TRBJ2-1
size: NA
D: TRBD2
DNA: TGCGCCAGCAGCTTGGGTGGTAGCGGGAGTAATGAGCAGTTCTTC
CDR3: CASSLGGSGSNEQFF

V: TRBV20-1
J: TRBJ2-7
size: few
D: NA
DNA: TGCAGTTACCGGGACACCTCCTACGAGCAGTACTTC
CDR3: CSYRDTSYEQYF

V: TRBV6-2/TRBV6-3
J: TRBJ2-3
size: many
D: TRBD2
DNA: TGTGCCAGCAACCCCCTGATTGGGGCGGGGGGCCATGGAGATACGCAGTATTTT
CDR3: CASNPLIGAGGHGDTQYF

V: TRBV19
J: TRBJ2-2
size: many
D: NA
DNA: TGTGCCAGTAGGTACAGTGCTCTTGTTACCGGGGAGCTGTTTTTT
CDR3: CASRYSALVTGELFF

V: TRBV7-6
J: TRBJ2-7
size: few
D: TRBD2
DNA: TGTGCCAGCAGCCCGGGGACTAGCGGGTTATACGAGCAGTACTTC
CDR3: CASSPGTSGLYEQYF

V: TRBV6-1
J: TRBJ2-7
size: NA
D: NA
DNA: TGTGCCAGCAGGGGTGGACTGATGTCCTACGAGCAGTACTTC
CDR3: CASRGGLMSYEQYF

V: TRBV11-2
J: TRBJ2-1
size: many
D: NA
DNA: TGTGCCAGCAGCCCCTACGTGGAGCAGTTCTTC
CDR3: CASSPYVEQFF

V: TRBV7-6
J: TRBJ1-6
size: many
D: NA
DNA: TGTGCCAGCAGCTTAAGTGTGTCAGGGGTTTCACCCCTCCACTTT
CDR3: CASSLSVSGVSPLHF

V: TRBV7-9
J: TRBJ2-7
size: many
D: TRBD1
DNA: TGTGCCAGCAGCGGCAAGCCAGGACAGGTTGTTTCCTACGAGCAGTACTTC
CDR3: CASSGKPGQVVSYEQYF

V: TRBV20-1
J: TRBJ2-2
size: many
D: TRBD2
DNA: TGCAGTGCCCCGCGAGCGGGGGAAAACACCGGGGAGCTGTTTTTT
CDR3: CSAPRAGENTGELFF

V: TRBV7-6
J: TRBJ2-4
size: many
D: TRBD2
DNA: TGTGCCAGCAGCTTAGCTGCGGGGGTGGAAAACATTCAGTACTTC
CDR3: CASSLAAGVENIQYF

V: TRBV3-1
J: TRBJ2-7
size: NA
D: TRBD2
DNA: TGTGCCAGCAGCCAAGATTGGCGGGGGGCCTACGAGCAGTACTTC
CDR3: CASSQDWRGAYEQYF

V: TRBV11-2
J: TRBJ2-7
size: few
D: NA
DNA: TGTGCCAGCAGCTTAGCCCCCCAATACGAGCAGTACTTC
CDR3: CASSLAPQYEQYF